This T cell receptor (beta chain) was obtained from a study of neurological immune-mediated disorders. TCRdb re-called the 5' RACE reads with MiXCR, one entry per CDR3 protein. The sample holds about 65,000 distinct CDR3 sequences, around 4% seen once. Per germline, CDR1 DFQATT and CDR2 SNEGSKA (reference sequence). This CDR3 is 13 amino acids long. V gave up 5 bases and J gave up 5 bases, with 15 bases separating them. This clonotype was counted only a few times. The antigen is not known. Broader study findings: It was HTLV-1-associated myelopathy that showed the most TCR clonal expansion, while multiple sclerosis showed the least, falling below healthy controls. The authors found no clinical or MRI feature associated with the multiple sclerosis repertoire cluster.

The sequenced material came from PBMCs. V and J are TRBV20-1 and TRBJ1-1; D ambiguous. The clonotype was recovered from a man aged 50 or older with multiple sclerosis. CDR3 DNA sequence: TGCAGTGCTCGTCGGACGTGGGATACTGAAGCTTTCTTT. Protein sequence: CSARRTWDTEAFF.